Following are 12 T cell receptor beta chains from one sample sequenced in a study of cytomegalovirus exposure and HLA in healthy donors. Use of 60 Vbeta and 13 Jbeta primers characterized the PCR. Data came from immunoSEQ multiplex PCR; TCRdb stores just in-frame clones and leaves some out. The table records 95,000 to 150,000 clones, 65% to 85% of them present only once. Sequenced sample: PBMCs. These receptors were obtained from a middle-aged man in good health and CMV-seronegative.

This chain links TRBV10-3 with TRBJ2-1; 7 bases fit TRBD2. The germline CDR1 and CDR2 sequences are ENHRY and SYGVKD. The CDR3 is 14 amino acids. V lost 4 bases to trimming and J lost 5 bases; unmatched junction nucleotides: 5. CDR3 loop: CAISVGGTHNEQFF. CDR3 DNA: TGTGCCATCAGTGTCGGGGGGACTCACAATGAGCAGTTCTTC.

This clone came up a few times. V gene TRBV6-1 combines with J gene TRBJ1-3; tentative D call: TRBD1 (5 bases). The germline V gene has CDR1 MNHNS and CDR2 SASEGT. Trimming left V 6 bases short and J 1 base short, with 7 bases between. The CDR3 runs to 13 residues. The CDR3 coding sequence is TGTGCCAGCAGCCAGGGTTCTGGAAACACCATATATTTT. Encoded protein: CASSQGSGNTIYF.

This clone showed up just a few times. This chain uses TRBV19 with TRBJ2-1; TRBD2 might be the D (5 bases). Deletions cut 6 bases from V and 10 bases from J, with 16 bases between. Germline V lookup: CDR1 LNHDA, CDR2 SQIVND (reference sequence). The CDR3 extends over 13 amino acids. The CDR3 spells CASRWNEGREQFF. The CDR3 nucleotides are TGTGCCAGTAGATGGAACGAGGGCCGCGAGCAGTTCTTC.

This clone has a handful of counts. This chain connects TRBV5-6 to TRBJ2-1, with TRBD2 identical over 15 bases. V gave up 4 bases and J gave up 8 bases; unmatched junction bases: 4. Germline V gene lookup returns CDR1 SGHDT and CDR2 YYEEEE. The CDR3 runs to 15 residues. This CDR3 is CASSSGTSGRYEQFF. CDR3 nucleotides: TGTGCCAGCAGCAGCGGGACTAGCGGGAGGTATGAGCAGTTCTTC.

This rearrangement joins TRBV28 to TRBJ2-7, with 10 bases aligning to TRBD1. CDR3 length equals 16 residues. V dropped 5 bases and J dropped 0; count of bases not matched to a gene: 7. CDR1 is MDHEN, CDR2 SYDVKM, per germline. DNA for the CDR3: TGTGCCAGCAGTCGACAGGGGGCCGCCGACTCCTACGAGCAGTACTTC. This sequence encodes CASSRQGAADSYEQYF. The full variable domain, rest sourced from reference TRBV28 and TRBJ2-7, is DVKVTQSSRYLVKRTGEKVFLECVQDMDHENMFWYRQDPGLGLRLIYFSYDVKMKEKGDIPEGYSVSREKKERFSLILESASTNQTSMYLCASSRQGAADSYEQYFGPGTRLTVT.

The chain uses TRBV2 and TRBJ1-1; 10 bases agree with TRBD1. Trimming removed 6 bases from V and 0 bases from J; junction bases left unmatched: 13. CDR1 is SNHLY, CDR2 FYNNEI, per germline. CDR3 length: 18 amino acids. The CDR3 protein is CASRDTGQGTRMNTEAFF. The CDR3 DNA sequence: TGTGCCAGCAGGGATACGGGACAGGGGACGAGAATGAACACTGAAGCTTTCTTT.

The chain couples TRBV29-1 to TRBJ2-7, with D unresolved. The germline V gene encodes CDR1 SQVTM and CDR2 ANQGSEA. Between the trimmed V and J ends, which lost 6 bases and 6 bases, there was a span of 15 bases. This CDR3 is built from 12 residues. The CDR3 protein is CSVLEPPLEQYF. The CDR3 DNA sequence: TGCAGCGTCTTAGAGCCCCCCCTCGAGCAGTACTTC.

The V gene is TRBV9, the J gene TRBJ1-1; D is unclear. Trimming removed 4 bases at V and 1 base at J, with 8 bases between. CDR1 is SGDLS and CDR2 is YYNGEE in the germline V gene. The CDR3 has 13 amino acids. CDR3: CASSPRQNTEAFF. The CDR3 region has the DNA TGTGCCAGCAGCCCCCGACAGAACACTGAAGCTTTCTTT.

This clone came up a few times. The rearrangement joins TRBV4-3 to TRBJ1-3, with D uncertain. CDR1 is LGHNA, CDR2 YSLEER, per germline. Trimming took off 4 bases at V and 2 bases at J, with 12 bases between the two ends. The CDR3 sequence is 15 residues long. The CDR3 DNA sequence: TGCGCCAGCAGCCCCACTCCGGGAGCTGGAAACACCATATATTTT. Its protein is CASSPTPGAGNTIYF.

J is TRBJ1-1 and V is TRBV14; maybe TRBD1 (5 bases). The V gene lost 1 base and the J gene lost 12 bases, with 15 bases spanning the gap. The germline V gene encodes CDR1 SGHDN and CDR2 FVKESK. This CDR3 has 13 amino acids. Here the CDR3 reads CASSQAAGPSTFF. The CDR3 bases are TGTGCCAGCAGCCAAGCGGCAGGGCCATCGACTTTCTTT. Together with reference TRBV14 and TRBJ1-1, the CDR3 gives the full variable domain: EAGVTQFPSHSVIEKGQTVTLRCDPISGHDNLYWYRRVMGKEIKFLLHFVKESKQDESGMPNNRFLAERTGGTYSTLKVQPAELEDSGVYFCASSQAAGPSTFFGQGTRLTVV.

The V call is TRBV28, the J call TRBJ2-2; D is perhaps TRBD1 (6 bases). The CDR3 extends over 14 amino acids. The germline V and J ends were trimmed by 8 bases and 7 bases, with 17 bases remaining between them. Germline CDR1 and CDR2: MDHEN and SYDVKM. The CDR3 loop is CASVWAGEIGELFF. CDR3 nucleotides: TGTGCCAGCGTTTGGGCAGGGGAGATCGGGGAGCTGTTTTTT.

The chain uses TRBV9 and TRBJ2-4; tentative D call: TRBD2 (6 bases). The CDR3 runs to 13 residues. V lost 0 bases, J lost 7 bases, and 8 bases lay in between. Germline V gene lookup returns CDR1 SGDLS and CDR2 YYNGEE. The DNA of the CDR3 is TGTGCCAGCAGCGTAGCGGAGGGGAACATTCAGTACTTC. It specifies CASSVAEGNIQYF.